The 10 T cell receptor beta chains listed next were all sequenced from one sample in a study of T cell responses to AZD1222 COVID-19 vaccine. Sequencing was performed with immunoSEQ multiplex PCR; in TCRdb, only in-frame clones are kept and a portion is missing. The sample has about 120,000 clones, around 90% seen once. Sequences were derived from peripheral blood, sampled on day 0 of AZD1222 vaccination. The origin of the receptors is an adult in good health.

The chain is built from TRBV7-8 and TRBJ1-4; weak D call: TRBD1 (5 bases). V was clipped by 1 base and J by 7 bases, with 22 bases between them. The germline CDR1 and CDR2 sequences are SGHVS and FQNEAQ. This CDR3 has 18 amino acids. DNA of the CDR3: TGTGCCAGCAGCTTAGAAATGGGTCGGCAGGGCTTCGGTGAAAAACTGTTTTTT. Its protein product is CASSLEMGRQGFGEKLFF.

This chain joins TRBV6-4 and TRBJ1-2; possible D gene TRBD1, 5 bases. Germline V CDR1 and CDR2: MRHNA, SNTAGT. The CDR3 consists of 16 residues. Trimming shortened V by 0 bases and J by 4 bases, and 15 bases separated the two germline ends. The CDR3 bases are TGTGCCAGCAGTGACTCGATCACAGGAAATCTCTATGGCTACACCTTC. Its protein product is CASSDSITGNLYGYTF.

This chain links TRBV2 with TRBJ2-1, with 7 positions matching TRBD2. The CDR3 contains 15 residues. J lost 8 bases, V lost 6 bases, and 13 bases had no gene match. The germline V gene has CDR1 SNHLY and CDR2 FYNNEI. The CDR3 spells CASSPKTSMVDEQFF. The CDR3, as DNA: TGTGCCAGCAGCCCTAAGACTAGCATGGTCGATGAGCAGTTCTTC. The full variable domain, its missing parts supplied by reference TRBV2 and TRBJ2-1, is EPEVTQTPSHQVTQMGQEVILRCVPISNHLYFYWYRQILGQKVEFLVSFYNNEISEKSEIFDDQFSVERPDGSNFTLKIRSTKLEDSAMYFCASSPKTSMVDEQFFGPGTRLTVL.

This clone appeared once. The chain has TRBV4-2 and TRBJ2-2; TRBD1 agrees at 8 bases. Losses at the gene ends were 3 bases for V and 6 bases for J; bases not matched to a gene: 9. This CDR3 is 16 amino acids long. CDR1 is LGHNA and CDR2 is YNFKEQ in the germline V gene. CDR3 region: CASSQIPGQGSGELFF. The CDR3 region has the DNA TGTGCCAGCAGCCAGATCCCTGGACAGGGATCCGGGGAGCTGTTTTTT.

The rearrangement joins TRBV7-3 to TRBJ1-1, with D hard to call. The V gene lost 6 bases and the J gene lost 0 bases, with 8 bases spanning the gap. The CDR3 loop spans 13 amino acids. Germline CDR1 SGHTA, CDR2 FQGTGA. CDR3 sequence reads: CASSPTVNTEAFF. The CDR3, as DNA: TGTGCCAGCAGTCCTACAGTGAACACTGAAGCTTTCTTT.

This clone was detected once. The V and J genes are TRBV4-3 and TRBJ2-7, with D perhaps matching TRBD1 (5 bases). With 4 bases removed from V and 0 bases from J, the gap between germline ends came to 10 bases. The CDR3 contains 14 residues. Germline V gives CDR1 LGHNA, CDR2 YSLEER. CDR3 amino acids: CASSLGQDSYEQYF. CDR3 nucleotide sequence: TGCGCCAGCAGCCTAGGACAAGACTCCTACGAGCAGTACTTC.

V usage is TRBV4-1 and J usage is TRBJ2-2; D call uncertain. V shed 1 base and J shed 4 bases, with 10 bases lying between them. Germline CDR1 is MGHRA and CDR2 is YSYEKL. The CDR3 extends over 15 amino acids. The CDR3 region has the DNA TGCGCCAGCAGCCAAGTAATAGGTGTCACCGGGGAGCTGTTTTTT. Protein product: CASSQVIGVTGELFF.

The rearrangement joins TRBV5-6 to TRBJ2-1; 7 nucleotides agree with TRBD2. Germline trimming cut 0 bases from V and 0 bases from J; bases unmatched to any gene: 6. This CDR3 is 17 amino acids long. Germline CDR1 SGHDT, CDR2 YYEEEE. The CDR3 sequence: CASSLELGGSSYNEQFF. The CDR3, as DNA: TGTGCCAGCAGCTTGGAATTAGGCGGGAGCTCCTACAATGAGCAGTTCTTC.

The rearrangement joins TRBV14 to TRBJ2-7; TRBD1 matches 7 bases. The CDR3 loop spans 14 amino acids. In germline, CDR1 is SGHDN, CDR2 FVKESK. The J segment lost 2 bases and the V segment lost 4 bases, leaving 5 bases of the junction unmatched. The CDR3 region has the DNA TGTGCCAGCAGCCCTCGGACAGGCCCCTACGAGCAGTACTTC. Protein: CASSPRTGPYEQYF.

CDR3 protein: CASSFYSGTDTQYF. CDR3 bases: TGTGCCAGCAGCTTCTACAGCGGCACAGATACGCAGTATTTT. The chain recombines TRBV5-5 with TRBJ2-3; the D is unclear. Trimming took 2 bases from V and 1 from J, leaving 8 bases between them. Germline-derived CDR1 and CDR2 are SGHKS and YYEKEE (reference sequence). The CDR3 runs to 14 residues. Drawing the rest from reference TRBV5-5 and TRBJ2-3, the complete variable domain is DAGVTQSPTHLIKTRGQQVTLRCSPISGHKSVSWYQQVLGQGPQFIFQYYEKEERGRGNFPDRFSARQFPNYSSELNVNALLLGDSALYLCASSFYSGTDTQYFGPGTRLTVL.